The text below deals with one T cell receptor beta chain. What it binds is not known. Primers: 60 Vbeta forward and 13 Jbeta reverse. Authors' methods: The authors later counted approximately 80 million unique TCR beta chains, 9.5 million to 11 million of them shared. Only in-frame clones appear in the TCRdb table, and some are missing; sequencing was by immunoSEQ multiplex PCR. V and J calls and clone size are given by that table; D and trimming were obtained from the DNA. The repertoire table contains approximately 30,000 clones. This CDR3 comprises 14 residues. Germline CDR1 MNHEY, CDR2 SMNVEV (reference sequence). V shed 4 bases and J 4 bases; nucleotides not matched to a gene: 4. The record originates from a study of cytomegalovirus exposure and HLA in healthy donors. Study results and limitations: Many donors carried some public TCRs, although rarity characterized most TCR sequences. A missense variant in DCLRE1C was later tied to TCR beta V- and J-gene trimming.

The receptor was isolated from a man aged 40-50 years in good health and CMV-seronegative. The sample taken for sequencing was PBMCs. The chain has TRBV27 and TRBJ2-5; 9 bases agree with TRBD2. The CDR3 spells CASSYSGRAETQYF. CDR3 DNA: TGTGCCAGCAGTTATAGCGGGAGAGCAGAGACCCAGTACTTC.